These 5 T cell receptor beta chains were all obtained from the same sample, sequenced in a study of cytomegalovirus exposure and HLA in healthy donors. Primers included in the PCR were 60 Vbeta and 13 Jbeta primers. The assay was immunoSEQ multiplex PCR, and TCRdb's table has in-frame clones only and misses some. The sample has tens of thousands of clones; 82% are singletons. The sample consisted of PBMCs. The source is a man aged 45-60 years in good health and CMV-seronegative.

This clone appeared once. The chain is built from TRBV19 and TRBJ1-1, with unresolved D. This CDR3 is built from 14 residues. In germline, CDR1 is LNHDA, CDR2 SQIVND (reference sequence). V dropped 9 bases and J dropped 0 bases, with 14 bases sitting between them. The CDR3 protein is CASSSNSMNTEAFF. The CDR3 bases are TGTGCCAGCAGTTCCAACAGCATGAACACTGAAGCTTTCTTT.

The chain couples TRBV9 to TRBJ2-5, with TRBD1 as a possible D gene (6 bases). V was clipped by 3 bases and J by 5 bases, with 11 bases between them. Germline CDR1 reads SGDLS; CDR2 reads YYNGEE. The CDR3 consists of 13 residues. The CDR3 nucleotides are TGTGCCAGCAGCGCAGGGGTCCGGGAGACCCAGTACTTC. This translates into CASSAGVRETQYF.

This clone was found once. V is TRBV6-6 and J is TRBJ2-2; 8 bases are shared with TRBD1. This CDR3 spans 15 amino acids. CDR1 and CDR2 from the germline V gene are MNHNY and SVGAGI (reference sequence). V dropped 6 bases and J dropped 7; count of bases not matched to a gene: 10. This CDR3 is CASRRAGGDGGELFF. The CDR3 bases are TGTGCCAGCAGAAGAGCAGGGGGCGACGGCGGGGAGCTGTTTTTT.

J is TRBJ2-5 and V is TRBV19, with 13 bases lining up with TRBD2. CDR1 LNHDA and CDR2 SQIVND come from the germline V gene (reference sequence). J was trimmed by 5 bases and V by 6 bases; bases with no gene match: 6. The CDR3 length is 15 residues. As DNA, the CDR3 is TGTGCCAGTAGCATTACTAGCGGGAGGGCGGAGACCCAGTACTTC. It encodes CASSITSGRAETQYF.

The CDR3 nucleotides are TGTGCCAGCAGCCAAGATCTAAGGGAGGGTGAAAAACTGTTTTTT. Translation: CASSQDLREGEKLFF. The chain combines TRBV4-2 with TRBJ1-4; D remains ambiguous. Looked up from germline, CDR1 is LGHNA and CDR2 is YNFKEQ. V lost 0 bases and J 7 bases, leaving 12 bases between the germline ends. The length of the CDR3 is 15 residues.